This T cell receptor beta chain is from a study of response to subunit inactivated influenza vaccine. Concerning this clonotype: The antigen remains unidentified. At one end the junction does not follow the germline gene, possibly because of a read error.

Via MiXCR, TCRdb re-called the RT-PCR reads, giving one row per CDR3 protein. In the table there are fewer than 700,000 distinct CDR3 sequences, 13% of which are singletons. Study findings and constraints: Each seasonal flu vaccination may recruit only limited new T cells, authors suggested.

The CDR3 has 16 amino acids. CDR1 is SEHNR, CDR2 FQNEAQ, per germline (reference sequence). The sample in question was PBMCs from blood, obtained roughly 46 days after vaccination. The chain carries TRBV7-9 and TRBJ2-5; 10 bases fit TRBD2. This TCR was recovered from a middle-aged man who received an inactivated influenza vaccine. CDR3 protein: CASSSGTSEDQETQYF. Here the CDR3 DNA reads TGTGCCAGCAGCTCCGGGACTAGCGAGGACCAGGAGACCCAGTACTTC.